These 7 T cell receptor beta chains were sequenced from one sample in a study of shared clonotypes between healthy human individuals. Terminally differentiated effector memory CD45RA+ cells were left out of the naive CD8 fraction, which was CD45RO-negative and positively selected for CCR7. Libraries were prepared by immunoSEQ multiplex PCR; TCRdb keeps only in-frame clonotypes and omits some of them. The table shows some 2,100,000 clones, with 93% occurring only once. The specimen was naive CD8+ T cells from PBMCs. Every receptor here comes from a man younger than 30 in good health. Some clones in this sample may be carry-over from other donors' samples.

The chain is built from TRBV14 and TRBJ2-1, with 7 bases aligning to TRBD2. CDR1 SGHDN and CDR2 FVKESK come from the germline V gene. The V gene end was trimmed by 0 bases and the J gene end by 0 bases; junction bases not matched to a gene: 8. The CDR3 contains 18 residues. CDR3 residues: CASSQEHLLASSYNEQFF. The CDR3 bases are TGTGCCAGCAGCCAAGAACACTTACTAGCGAGCTCCTACAATGAGCAGTTCTTC. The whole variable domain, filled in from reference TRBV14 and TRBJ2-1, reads EAGVTQFPSHSVIEKGQTVTLRCDPISGHDNLYWYRRVMGKEIKFLLHFVKESKQDESGMPNNRFLAERTGGTYSTLKVQPAELEDSGVYFCASSQEHLLASSYNEQFFGPGTRLTVL.

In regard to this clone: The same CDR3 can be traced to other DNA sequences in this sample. The CDR3 DNA reads as TGTGCCAGTAGTCCCAGGGGAACCTACGAGCAGTACTTC. Its protein product is CASSPRGTYEQYF. The V call is TRBV19, the J call TRBJ2-7; weak D call: TRBD1 (6 bases). Trimming took 5 bases from V and 2 from J, leaving 10 bases between them. CDR3 length: 13 residues. CDR1 and CDR2 (germline): LNHDA, SQIVND (reference sequence).

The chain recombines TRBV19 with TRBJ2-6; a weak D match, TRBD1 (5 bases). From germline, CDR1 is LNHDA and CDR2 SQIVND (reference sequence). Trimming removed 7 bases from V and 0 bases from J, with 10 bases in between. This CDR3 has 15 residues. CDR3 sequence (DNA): TGTGCCAGTAAGCAGGGCCTCTCTGGGGCCAACGTCCTGACTTTC. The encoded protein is CASKQGLSGANVLTF.

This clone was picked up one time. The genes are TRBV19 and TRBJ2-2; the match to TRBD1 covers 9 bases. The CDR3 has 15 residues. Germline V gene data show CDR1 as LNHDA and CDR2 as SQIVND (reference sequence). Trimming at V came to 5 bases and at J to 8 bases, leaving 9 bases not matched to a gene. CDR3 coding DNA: TGTGCCAGTAGTCCTAACAGGGGGCGGTCGGGGGAGCTGTTTTTT. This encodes CASSPNRGRSGELFF.

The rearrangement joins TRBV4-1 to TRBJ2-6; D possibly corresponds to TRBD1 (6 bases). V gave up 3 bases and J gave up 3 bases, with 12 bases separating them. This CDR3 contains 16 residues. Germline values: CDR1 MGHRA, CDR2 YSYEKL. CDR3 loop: CASSQLNRVGANVLTF. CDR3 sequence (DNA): TGCGCCAGCAGCCAGTTAAACAGGGTTGGGGCCAACGTCCTGACTTTC.

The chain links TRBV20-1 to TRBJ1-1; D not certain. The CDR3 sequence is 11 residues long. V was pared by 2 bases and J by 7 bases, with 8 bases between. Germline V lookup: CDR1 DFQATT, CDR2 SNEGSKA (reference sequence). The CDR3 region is CSARLAGEAFF. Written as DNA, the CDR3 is TGCAGTGCTAGACTAGCGGGTGAAGCTTTCTTT.

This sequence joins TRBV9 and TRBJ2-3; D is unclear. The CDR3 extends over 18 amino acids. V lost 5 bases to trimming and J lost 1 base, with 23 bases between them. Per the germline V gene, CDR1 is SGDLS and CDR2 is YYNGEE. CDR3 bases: TGTGCCAGCAGTGGCGTACCTGCAACGGGCGCCCGCACAGATACGCAGTATTTT. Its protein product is CASSGVPATGARTDTQYF.